Listed below are T cell receptor beta chains from one sample, sequenced in a study of T cells after posttransplantation cyclophosphamide. Sequencing was performed with immunoSEQ multiplex PCR; in TCRdb, only in-frame clones are kept and a portion is missing. This repertoire lists 30,000 to 45,000 clones without singletons; around 1.2% sits in the top ten. The sample comprised PBMCs. All receptors derive from a girl aged 10 to 17 in good health, CMV-negative, and a related stem cell transplant donor. Both conserved end residues are part of each CDR3. The D gene is left open where the match is weak. Size tells how often a clone was seen (once, few, many) or the class of an expanded clone, and some rows leave it out.

V	size	D	J	DNA	CDR3
TRBV28	-	TRBD2	TRBJ2-7	TGTGCCAGCAGGGGGGGGACTGCCGTCTCCTACGAGCAGTACTTC	CASRGGTAVSYEQYF
TRBV7-9	many	TRBD2	TRBJ2-3	TGTGCCAGCAGCACCTATAGCGGGGGCGGTGATACGCAGTATTTT	CASSTYSGGGDTQYF
TRBV6-5	-	-	TRBJ2-2	TGTGCCAGCAGTGGAGCCAGGGACACCGGGGAGTTGTTTTTT	CASSGARDTGELFF
TRBV20-1	-	-	TRBJ2-1	TGCAGCGGGGACACCTACAATGAGCAGTTCTTC	CSGDTYNEQFF
TRBV6-1	many	TRBD1	TRBJ2-7	TGTGCCAGCGCCCTAGGGGGCACCTACGAGCAGTACTTC	CASALGGTYEQYF
TRBV4-1	many	TRBD1	TRBJ1-3	TGCGCCAGCAGCCAAGTAGGACAGGGCGTACATTTCTCTGGAAACACCATATATTTT	CASSQVGQGVHFSGNTIYF
TRBV27	few	-	TRBJ2-2	TGTGCCAGCAGTCAAAACGACAGGTACACCGGGGAGCTGTTTTTT	CASSQNDRYTGELFF
TRBV6-1	few	TRBD2	TRBJ2-1	TGTGCCAGCAGTGAAGCAGCGGGGGGGTACAATGAGCAGTTCTTC	CASSEAAGGYNEQFF
TRBV9	few	TRBD1	TRBJ1-5	TGTGCCAGCAGCGCGGGACAGAACAATCAGCCCCAGCATTTT	CASSAGQNNQPQHF
TRBV4-1	few	TRBD1	TRBJ2-5	TGCGCCAGCAGCAGGCCTGACAGGGACCAAGAGACCCAGTACTTC	CASSRPDRDQETQYF
TRBV29-1	many	-	TRBJ1-4	TGCAGCGTTCGGGAGGGCTTTGGTAATGAAAAACTGTTTTTT	CSVREGFGNEKLFF
TRBV2	-	-	TRBJ1-5	TGTGCCAGCAGTGACGCTCGGTTTAACAATCAGCCCCAGCATTTT	CASSDARFNNQPQHF
TRBV6-1	-	-	TRBJ1-1	TGTGCCAGCAGTGACTTGGGGGGAGGCACTGAAGCTTTCTTT	CASSDLGGGTEAFF
TRBV19	many	-	TRBJ1-5	TGTGCCAGTAGTTTGACAGGCGGTCAGCCCCAGCATTTT	CASSLTGGQPQHF
TRBV5-6	few	-	TRBJ2-3	TGTGCCAGCAGTCGAGGTGTCCGGGATACGCAGTATTTT	CASSRGVRDTQYF
TRBV10-1	few	TRBD1	TRBJ2-7	TGCGCCAGCAGTGAGGGCGGACAGGGCTACGAGCAGTACTTC	CASSEGGQGYEQYF
TRBV4-1	many	-	TRBJ2-3	TGCGCCAGCAGCCAAGGCAGCGGAAGGGGCACAGATACGCAGTATTTT	CASSQGSGRGTDTQYF
TRBV2	-	TRBD2	TRBJ2-7	TGTGCCAGCAGTGTAGGCGGGGGGGCCGACGAGCAGTACTTC	CASSVGGGADEQYF